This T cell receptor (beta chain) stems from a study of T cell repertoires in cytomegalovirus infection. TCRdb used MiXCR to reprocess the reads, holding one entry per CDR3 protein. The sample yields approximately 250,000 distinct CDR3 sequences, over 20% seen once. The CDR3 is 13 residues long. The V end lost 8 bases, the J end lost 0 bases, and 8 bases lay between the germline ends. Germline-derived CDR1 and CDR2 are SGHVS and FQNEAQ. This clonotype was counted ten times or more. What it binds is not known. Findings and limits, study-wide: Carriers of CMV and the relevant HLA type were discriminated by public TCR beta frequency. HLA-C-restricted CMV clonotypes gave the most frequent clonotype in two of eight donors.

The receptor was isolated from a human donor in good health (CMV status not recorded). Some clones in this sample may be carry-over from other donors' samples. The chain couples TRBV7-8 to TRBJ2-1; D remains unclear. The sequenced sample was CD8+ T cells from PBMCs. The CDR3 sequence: CASAYLSYNEQFF. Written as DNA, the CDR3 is TGTGCCAGCGCTTACCTCTCCTACAATGAGCAGTTCTTC. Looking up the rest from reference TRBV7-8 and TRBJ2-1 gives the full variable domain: GAGVSQSPRYKVAKRGQDVALRCDPISGHVSLFWYQQALGQGPEFLTYFQNEAQLDKSGLPSDRFFAERPEGSVSTLKIQRTQQEDSAVYLCASAYLSYNEQFFGPGTRLTVL.